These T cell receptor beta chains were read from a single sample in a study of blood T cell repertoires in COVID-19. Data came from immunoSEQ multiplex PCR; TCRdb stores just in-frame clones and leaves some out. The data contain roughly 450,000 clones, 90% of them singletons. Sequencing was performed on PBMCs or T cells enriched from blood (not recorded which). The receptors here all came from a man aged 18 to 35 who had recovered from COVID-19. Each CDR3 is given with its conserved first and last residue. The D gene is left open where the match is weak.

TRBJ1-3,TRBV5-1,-,CASSTGSVGNTIYF,TGCGCCAGCAGTACCGGTTCTGTCGGAAACACCATATATTTT
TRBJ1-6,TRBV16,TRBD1,CASSQLGRGFSPLHF,TGTGCCAGCAGCCAACTTGGCAGGGGGTTTTCACCCCTCCACTTT
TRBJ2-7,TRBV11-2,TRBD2,CASSNPGLATYEQYF,TGTGCCAGCAGCAACCCGGGACTAGCGACTTACGAGCAGTACTTC
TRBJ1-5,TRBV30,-,CAWSPTAIGQPQHF,TGTGCCTGGAGTCCAACAGCAATAGGTCAGCCCCAGCATTTT
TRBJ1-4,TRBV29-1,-,CSVEGLANEKLFF,TGCAGCGTTGAAGGGCTCGCTAATGAAAAACTGTTTTTT
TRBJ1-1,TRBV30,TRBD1,CAWIPPDRAKAFF,TGTGCCTGGATTCCCCCTGACAGGGCTAAAGCTTTCTTT
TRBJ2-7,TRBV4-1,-,CASSQGPGLGTYEQYF,TGCGCCAGCAGCCAGGGCCCGGGACTGGGCACCTACGAGCAGTACTTC
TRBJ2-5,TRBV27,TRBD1,CASADRVRETQYF,TGTGCCAGCGCCGACAGGGTGCGGGAGACCCAGTACTTC
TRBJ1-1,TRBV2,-,CASRTGLNTEAFF,TGTGCCAGCAGGACAGGCCTGAACACTGAAGCTTTCTTT
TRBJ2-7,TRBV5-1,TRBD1,CASSGTGTVFYEQYF,TGCGCCAGCAGCGGCACCGGGACAGTTTTCTACGAGCAGTACTTC
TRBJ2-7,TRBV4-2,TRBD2,CASSQVAGLSYEQYF,TGTGCCAGCAGCCAAGTAGCGGGACTCTCCTACGAGCAGTACTTC
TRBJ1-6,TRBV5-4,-,CASSLAKSGPFTLHF,TGTGCCAGCAGCTTGGCCAAGTCCGGTCCGTTCACCCTCCACTTT
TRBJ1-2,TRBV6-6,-,CASSYPLEGANYGYTF,TGTGCCAGCAGCTACCCCTTGGAGGGAGCTAACTATGGCTACACCTTC
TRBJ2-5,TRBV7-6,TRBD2,CASSLRLAGGPETQYF,TGTGCCAGCAGCTTAAGGCTGGCGGGAGGGCCGGAGACCCAGTACTTC
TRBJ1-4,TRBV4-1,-,CASSQVVGEKLFF,TGCGCCAGCAGCCAAGTGGTTGGCGAAAAACTGTTTTTT
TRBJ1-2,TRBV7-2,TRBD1,CASSRTQGVVGGYTF,TGTGCCAGCAGCCGGACCCAGGGGGTAGTAGGTGGCTACACCTTC
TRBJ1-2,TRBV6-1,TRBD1,CASSDGRGQGYGYTF,TGTGCCAGCAGTGACGGGCGGGGACAGGGTTATGGCTACACCTTC
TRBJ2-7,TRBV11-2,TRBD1,CASSNYGWTGGENEQYF,TGTGCCAGCAGTAATTATGGGTGGACAGGGGGCGAAAACGAGCAGTACTTC
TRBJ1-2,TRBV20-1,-,CSASGQTTNYGYTF,TGCAGTGCTAGTGGCCAGACAACTAACTATGGCTACACCTTC
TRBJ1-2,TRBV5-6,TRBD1,CASSSTRQGGYGYTF,TGTGCCAGCAGCTCCACCCGACAGGGCGGCTATGGCTACACCTTC
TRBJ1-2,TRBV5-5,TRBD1,CASSFRGAGQGIQGYTF,TGTGCCAGCAGCTTCAGGGGAGCGGGACAGGGGATTCAGGGCTACACCTTC
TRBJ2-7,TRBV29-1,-,CSILARSITSRSYEQYF,TGCAGTATCCTAGCCCGCTCAATCACCTCCCGCTCCTACGAGCAGTACTTC